One sample yielded the 21 T cell receptor beta chains listed below, sequenced in a study of cytomegalovirus exposure and HLA in healthy donors. The PCR made use of 60 Vbeta and 13 Jbeta primers. TCRdb keeps only in-frame clones here, not all; method: immunoSEQ multiplex PCR. The data contain some 110,000 clones, around 10% of them singletons. Sequenced sample: PBMCs. The receptors derive from a middle-aged man in good health and CMV-seropositive.

V gene TRBV7-2 combines with J gene TRBJ2-7; 9 bases map to TRBD2. Trimming removed 4 bases from V and 2 bases from J; junction bases left unmatched: 9. Germline CDR1 is SGHTA and CDR2 is FQGNSA. The CDR3 is made up of 16 amino acids. CDR3 amino acids: CASSSTLAGDPYEQYF. The CDR3 bases are TGTGCCAGCAGCTCTACCTTAGCGGGAGACCCCTACGAGCAGTACTTC.

This clone was detected a few times. This chain connects TRBV25-1 to TRBJ2-2, with D perhaps matching TRBD1 (6 bases). V lost 3 bases and J 6 bases, leaving 17 bases between the germline ends. The length of the CDR3 is 16 residues. The germline gives CDR1 MGHDK, CDR2 SYGVNS. CDR3 residues: CASSDPSQGTAGELFF. DNA of the CDR3: TGTGCCAGCAGTGACCCCTCTCAGGGGACGGCCGGGGAGCTGTTTTTT.

This clone has a handful of counts. The chain has TRBV7-9 and TRBJ2-5; unclear D gene. Germline V CDR1 and CDR2: SEHNR, FQNEAQ (reference sequence). V gave up 4 bases and J gave up 2 bases, with 8 bases separating them. This CDR3 spans 13 amino acids. CDR3 nucleotides: TGTGCCAGCAGCTCTGACACTCAAGAGACCCAGTACTTC. Protein sequence: CASSSDTQETQYF.

This chain joins TRBV5-8 and TRBJ2-3, with TRBD2 as a possible D gene (5 bases). The V gene lost 3 bases and the J gene lost 3 bases, with 11 bases spanning the gap. Germline CDR1 reads SGHTS; CDR2 reads YDEGEE. CDR3 length: 14 amino acids. CDR3 DNA: TGTGCCAGCAGCTCCCGACTAAGAACAGATACGCAGTATTTT. This codes for CASSSRLRTDTQYF.

V and J are TRBV7-9 and TRBJ1-4; D might be TRBD1 (5 bases). Trimming removed 4 bases from V and 8 bases from J, with 11 bases in between. The CDR3 runs to 13 residues. Germline CDR1 is SEHNR and CDR2 is FQNEAQ (reference sequence). The CDR3 region has the DNA TGTGCCAGCAGCTCCACCCAGGGCGAAAAACTGTTTTTT. Encoded protein: CASSSTQGEKLFF.

The chain combines TRBV7-9 with TRBJ2-1; possible D gene TRBD2, 5 bases. The CDR3 is 13 residues long. Germline loops: CDR1 SEHNR, CDR2 FQNEAQ (reference sequence). Between the trimmed V and J ends, which lost 1 base and 8 bases, there was a span of 9 bases. For the CDR3, the DNA is TGTGCCAGCAGCTTAGTACGTAGCGATGAGCAGTTCTTC. This translates into CASSLVRSDEQFF.

The sample holds a few counts of this clone. The V call is TRBV20-1, the J call TRBJ2-2, with no clear D. Germline CDR1 DFQATT, CDR2 SNEGSKA (reference sequence). Between the trimmed V and J ends, which lost 4 bases and 7 bases, there was a span of 7 bases. CDR3 length: 11 amino acids. The CDR3 bases are TGCAGTGCTATTAGCTTCGGGGAGCTGTTTTTT. This gives the protein CSAISFGELFF.

This clone was observed a few times. The V call is TRBV2, the J call TRBJ1-5, with D possibly TRBD1 on 6 matching bases. Per the germline V gene, CDR1 is SNHLY and CDR2 is FYNNEI. Trimming removed 3 bases at V and 7 bases at J, with 22 bases between. The CDR3 runs 17 residues. The CDR3 sequence is CASSDSPLAGVSQPQHF. The CDR3 DNA sequence: TGTGCCAGCAGTGATAGTCCCTTGGCAGGGGTCAGCCAGCCCCAGCATTTT.

This clone was counted only a few times. The same CDR3 also results from other DNA sequences found in this sample. The genes are TRBV11-2 and TRBJ2-3; unclear D gene. Germline CDR1 and CDR2: SGHAT and FQNNGV. The CDR3 sequence is 12 residues long. The ends were cut back, 5 bases at V and 2 bases at J, with 5 bases in the middle. CDR3 in amino acids: CASSPSTDTQYF. The CDR3 nucleotides are TGTGCCAGCAGCCCCTCCACAGATACGCAGTATTTT.

This clone was seen only a few times. V is TRBV4-2 and J is TRBJ2-1; 13 nucleotides line up with TRBD2. Germline lookup yields CDR1 LGHNA and CDR2 YNFKEQ. CDR3 length: 19 amino acids. Trimming at V came to 0 bases and at J to 9 bases, leaving 14 bases not matched to a gene. The CDR3 nucleotides are TGTGCCAGCAGCCAAGATCAGTTCCTCGGGACTAGCGGGACTACTGAGCAGTTCTTC. The encoded protein is CASSQDQFLGTSGTTEQFF.

The chain combines TRBV7-9 with TRBJ1-1, with TRBD1 matching 7 bases. Trimming cost V 5 bases and J 11 bases; bases outside gene matches: 11. The CDR3 is made up of 13 amino acids. Germline CDR1 and CDR2: SEHNR and FQNEAQ (reference sequence). The CDR3: CASSHQKTGRAFF. The CDR3 nucleotides read TGTGCCAGCAGCCACCAAAAGACAGGGAGGGCTTTCTTT.

The rearrangement links TRBV29-1 to TRBJ1-2; 8 bases fit TRBD1. Germline V gene lookup returns CDR1 SQVTM and CDR2 ANQGSEA. The junction had 5 bases not matched to a gene; V was cut back by 7 bases and J by 7 bases. This CDR3 comprises 11 residues. The CDR3 reads CSATGDGGYTF. The CDR3 DNA is TGCAGCGCGACAGGGGACGGTGGCTACACCTTC.

This clone was seen more than once but under ten times. This chain connects TRBV11-2 to TRBJ2-1; 10 bases line up with TRBD2. This CDR3 has 15 residues. The germline V gene has CDR1 SGHAT and CDR2 FQNNGV. Trimming took 5 bases from V and 8 from J; bases not matched to a gene: 9. As DNA, the CDR3 is TGTGCCAGCAGCACCATTAGCGGGAGGACAGATGAGCAGTTCTTC. Translating gives CASSTISGRTDEQFF.

The V gene is TRBV28, the J gene TRBJ2-7, with D perhaps matching TRBD2 (6 bases). V lost 5 bases and J lost 1, with 12 bases in between. The CDR3 has 14 residues. The V gene's germline CDR1 is MDHEN and CDR2 SYDVKM. For the CDR3, the DNA is TGTGCCAGCAGTACACCTAGCGTATCCTACGAGCAGTACTTC. Translated: CASSTPSVSYEQYF.

The CDR3 spells CASSKGHLLAGSSYEQYF. CDR3 bases: TGTGCCAGCAGCAAGGGCCATTTACTAGCGGGAAGCTCCTACGAGCAGTACTTC. The chain links TRBV14 to TRBJ2-7; 10 nucleotides agree with TRBD2. Trimming cost V 5 bases and J 0 bases; bases outside gene matches: 13. Germline lookup yields CDR1 SGHDN and CDR2 FVKESK. CDR3 length: 18 residues.

This clone was counted between two and nine times. J is TRBJ2-1 and V is TRBV9; 12 bases are a match to TRBD2. Germline V gene data show CDR1 as SGDLS and CDR2 as YYNGEE. The J segment lost 5 bases and the V segment lost 0 bases, leaving 9 bases of the junction unmatched. The CDR3 consists of 18 residues. The CDR3 region is CASSVVLGLAGTDNEQFF. The CDR3, as DNA: TGTGCCAGCAGCGTAGTCCTCGGACTAGCGGGAACCGACAATGAGCAGTTCTTC.

This clone has only a few counts. The rearrangement uses TRBV9 and TRBJ1-2; tentatively, D is TRBD1 (6 bases). From germline, CDR1 is SGDLS and CDR2 YYNGEE. Between the trimmed V and J ends, which lost 3 bases and 6 bases, there was a span of 21 bases. The CDR3 length is 16 residues. The CDR3 DNA sequence: TGTGCCAGCAGCGCGAGATCGGACAGATCTGTTGATGGCTACACCTTC. It is translated as CASSARSDRSVDGYTF. Full variable domain (missing parts from reference TRBV9 and TRBJ1-2): DSGVTQTPKHLITATGQRVTLRCSPRSGDLSVYWYQQSLDQGLQFLIQYYNGEERAKGNILERFSAQQFPDLHSELNLSSLELGDSALYFCASSARSDRSVDGYTFGSGTRLTVV.

The rearrangement links TRBV5-4 to TRBJ1-1; 7 nucleotides agree with TRBD1. CDR1 SGHNT and CDR2 YYREEE come from the germline V gene (reference sequence). Germline trimming cut 5 bases from V and 11 bases from J; bases unmatched to any gene: 12. This CDR3 region has 13 residues. The CDR3 DNA is TGTGCCAGCAGACCCGACAGGGATTCGGACGCTTTCTTT. Translated: CASRPDRDSDAFF.

V and J are TRBV7-6 and TRBJ2-1; 8 bases are a match to TRBD1. The germline V gene has CDR1 SGHVS and CDR2 FNYEAQ. V was clipped by 2 bases and J by 5 bases; unmatched bases: 8. The CDR3 sequence is 16 residues long. The CDR3 DNA follows: TGTGCCAGCAGCTTAACCCGACAGGGGATGGACAATGAGCAGTTCTTC. Its protein is CASSLTRQGMDNEQFF.

A remark on this clone: The sample has other DNA sequences that encode this CDR3 too. V and J are TRBV7-9 and TRBJ2-7; D unresolved. Trimming took 5 bases from V and 0 from J, leaving 2 bases between them. Germline V lookup: CDR1 SEHNR, CDR2 FQNEAQ (reference sequence). This CDR3 has 11 residues. The CDR3: CASSLSYEQYF. The CDR3, as DNA: TGTGCCAGCAGCCTCTCCTACGAGCAGTACTTC.

The V and J genes are TRBV13 and TRBJ2-1, with a possible D match to TRBD1 (6 bases). The CDR3 sequence is 13 residues long. V dropped 3 bases and J dropped 7 bases, with 10 bases sitting between them. Germline V lookup: CDR1 PRHDT, CDR2 FYEKMQ (reference sequence). This CDR3 is CASSFTQGNEQFF. CDR3 coding DNA: TGTGCCAGCAGCTTCACACAGGGTAATGAGCAGTTCTTC.